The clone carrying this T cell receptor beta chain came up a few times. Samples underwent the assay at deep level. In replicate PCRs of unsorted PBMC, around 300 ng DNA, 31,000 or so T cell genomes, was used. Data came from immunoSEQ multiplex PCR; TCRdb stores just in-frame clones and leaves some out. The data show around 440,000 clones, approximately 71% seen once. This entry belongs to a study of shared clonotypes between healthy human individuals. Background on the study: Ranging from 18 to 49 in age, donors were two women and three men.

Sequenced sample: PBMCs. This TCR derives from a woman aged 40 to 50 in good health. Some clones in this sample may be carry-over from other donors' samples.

The CDR3 region has the DNA TGCGCCAGCAGCTTGGCCCGGGCCCCACCCCAAGAGACCCAGTACTTC. Translated: CASSLARAPPQETQYF. V is TRBV5-1 and J is TRBJ2-5; D is ambiguous. CDR1 is SGHRS and CDR2 is YFSETQ in the germline V gene. Trimming pared 0 bases from V and 1 base from J, leaving 13 bases between. CDR3 length: 16 residues.